Given below is one TCR beta chain in context. The target antigen is unknown. This entry belongs to a study of beta chain features in type 1 diabetes. The study reverse transcribed the entire isolated RNA, so it sequenced expressed TCRB transcripts. Generated by immunoSEQ multiplex PCR, the TCRdb table keeps only in-frame clones and is missing some. The sample includes 500,000 to 650,000 clones, around an eighth of them seen just once. Study-level points and caveats: Shortening of TCRB CDR3s, moderate but significant, appeared in all four CD4+ subsets of Type 1 diabetes patients.

Sequenced sample: naive CD4+ T cells from blood. The sequence came from a man aged 30 to 45 with type 1 diabetes.

In nucleotides, the CDR3 is TGTGCCTGGAGTGTATGGGAGTATGGCTACACCTTC. It translates to CAWSVWEYGYTF. This sequence joins TRBV30 and TRBJ1-2; no definite D call. V was clipped by 0 bases and J by 5 bases, with 7 bases between them. This CDR3 comprises 12 residues. Germline V CDR1 and CDR2: GTSNPN, SVGIG (reference sequence).